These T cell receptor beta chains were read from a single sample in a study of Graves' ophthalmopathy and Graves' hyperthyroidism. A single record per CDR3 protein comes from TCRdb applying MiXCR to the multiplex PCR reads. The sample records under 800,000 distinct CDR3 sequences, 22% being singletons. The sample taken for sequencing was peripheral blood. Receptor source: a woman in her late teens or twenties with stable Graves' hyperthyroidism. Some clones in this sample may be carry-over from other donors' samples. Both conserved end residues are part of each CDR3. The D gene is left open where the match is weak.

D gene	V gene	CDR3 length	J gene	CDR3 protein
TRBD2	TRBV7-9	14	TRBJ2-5	CASSPRGVEETQYF
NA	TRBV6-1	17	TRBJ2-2	CASSEGSWGGADGELFF
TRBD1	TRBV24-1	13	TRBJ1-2	CATSLQGTYGYTF
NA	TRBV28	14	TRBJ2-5	CASSLIRGEETQYF
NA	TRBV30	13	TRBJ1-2	CAGSTDTYYGYTF
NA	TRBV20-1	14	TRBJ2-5	CSARDGGGQETQYF
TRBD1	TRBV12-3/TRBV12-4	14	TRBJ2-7	CASSLVATGGEQYF
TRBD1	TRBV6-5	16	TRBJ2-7	CASSYSTGTGFHEQYF
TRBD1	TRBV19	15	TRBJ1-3	CASSLLQGQGNTIYF
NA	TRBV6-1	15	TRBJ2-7	CASSGEWMRGYEQYF
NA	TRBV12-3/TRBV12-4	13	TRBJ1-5	CASTADGYQPQHF
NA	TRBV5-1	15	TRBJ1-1	CASSLVQDRNTEAFF
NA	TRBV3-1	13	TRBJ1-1	CASSQAAGGEAFF
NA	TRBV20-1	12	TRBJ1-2	CSASRGEHGYTF
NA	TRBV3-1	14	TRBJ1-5	CASSQVDSNQPQHF
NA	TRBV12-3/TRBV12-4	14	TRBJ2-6	CASSHRDGANVLTF
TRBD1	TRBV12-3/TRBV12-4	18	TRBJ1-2	CASSLRPLGRDSSVGYTF
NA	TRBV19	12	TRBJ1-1	CASSVRGAEAFF
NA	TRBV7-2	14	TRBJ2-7	CASSYRDNSYEQYF
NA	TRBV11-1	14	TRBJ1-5	CASSPRVVDQPQHF
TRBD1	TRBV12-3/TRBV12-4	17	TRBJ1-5	CASSLGDRGNPGRPQHF
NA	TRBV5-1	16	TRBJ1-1	CASILGWGPGRTEAFF
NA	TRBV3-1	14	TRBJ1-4	CASSQEGVKGKLFF
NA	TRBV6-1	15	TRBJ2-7	CASSELPGGRFEQYF
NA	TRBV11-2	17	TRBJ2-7	CASSRPGGAAIGYEQYF
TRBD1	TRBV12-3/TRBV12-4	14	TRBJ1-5	CASSKTGANQPQHF
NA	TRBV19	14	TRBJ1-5	CASSIPVGRQPQHF
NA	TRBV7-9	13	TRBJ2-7	CAGSFGFSYEQYF
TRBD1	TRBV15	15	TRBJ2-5	CATSRGQGAGETQYF
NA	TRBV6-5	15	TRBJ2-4	CASSYGTVNKNIQYF
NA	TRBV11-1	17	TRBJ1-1	CASSLATDAGDHTEAFF
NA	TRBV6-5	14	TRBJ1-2	CASTYSRQAYGYTF
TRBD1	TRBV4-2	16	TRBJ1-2	CASSQDIRTGSKGYTF
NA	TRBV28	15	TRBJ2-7	CASKGNDLLGAEQYF
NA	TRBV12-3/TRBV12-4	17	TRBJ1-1	CASSLRPGQPPNTEAFF
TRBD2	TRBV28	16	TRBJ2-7	CASSSLAGVTSYEQYF
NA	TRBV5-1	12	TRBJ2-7	CASSAQLEEQYF
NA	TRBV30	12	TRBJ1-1	CAWSSGRTEAFF
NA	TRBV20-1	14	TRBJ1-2	CSARDSVVRVGYTF
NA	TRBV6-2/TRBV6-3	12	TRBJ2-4	CASRARANIQYF
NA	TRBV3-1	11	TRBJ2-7	CASSQRDEQYF